By frequency, the clone carrying this TCR beta chain is medium-sized (0.01 to 0.1%). Its matching antigen is unknown. Each sample's input was 250 ng genomic DNA, 38,000 or so genome equivalents. The record originates from a study of T cell clusters in autoimmune cytopenias. There are 13 residues in the CDR3. Per the germline V gene, CDR1 is MNHEY and CDR2 is SVGEGT. TRB was amplified by touch-down multiplex PCR, primer pools A and B combined. TCRdb reprocessed the multiplex PCR reads and reports one entry per CDR3 protein, with no DNA. The sample shows hundreds of distinct CDR3 sequences, and about 30% sits with its ten largest clones. Whole-study results and caveats: Healthy donors had roughly 3-fold more exclusive TRB clusters than active autoimmune hepatitis patients. Physiological T cell clusters of healthy donors were apparently absent in primary autoimmune cytopenia patients.

The same sample was also studied in work on T cell repertoires in aging, cancer and after chemotherapy.

The sequencing sample was made of peripheral blood. V and J are TRBV6-2 or TRBV6-3 and TRBJ1-1; TCRdb names TRBD1, which stays unverified in the absence of DNA. The sequence was obtained from a human donor with chronic lymphocytic leukemia. The CDR3 spells CASRTGMTTEAFF.